Sequencing of this TCR beta chain was carried out in a study of shared clonotypes between healthy human individuals (dated by TCRdb to 2019 to 2021). Broadly, across the study: The cohort comprised two women and a few men aged 18 to 49 years. For each donor, CD4 naive and CD4 memory were each given three plates, CD8 naive was given two plates, and CD8 memory was given one plate. The study deeply sequenced blood TCR repertoires of about 5 healthy adults to estimate repertoire size and the extent of clonotype sharing between individuals. To increase sequencing depth and limit assay-specific biases, TCR repertoire library preparation and sequencing were carried out by different laboratories using diverse techniques. Leukapheresis yielded between about 0.85 and 10 billion PBMCs per donor.

CD8 naive samples were obtained by positive selection for CCR7 among CD45RO-negative cells, yielding a CD45RA+CCR7+ population from which TemRA cells were excluded. Donors were healthy HIV-negative adults with no recently reported acute infections or vaccinations. Every donor was a Caucasian adult living in Nashville, Tennessee, USA. After blood collection by leukapheresis, PBMCs were isolated using Ficoll-Histopaque density gradient centrifugation and then cryopreserved in the vapor phase of liquid nitrogen. Analytical flow cytometry was used to check the purity and quantity of each magnetically sorted T cell population. From each sorted fraction, genomic DNA was isolated and quantified by UV absorbance on a Nanodrop 2000c. Results and caveats for the whole study, not just this receptor: Rarefaction of sorted-subset datasets indicated incomplete sequencing despite the large sequencing depth. Naive subsets generally had larger estimated clonotype richness than memory subsets did. Sampling was restricted to blood, and TCR repertoires in tissue are likely to differ from TCR repertoires in blood. Because the study included only a small number of donors, the genetic and exposure-history diversity represented was limited. Clonotypes shared by all four sorted-subset donors showed higher generation probabilities than non-shared clonotypes. When a handful of donors were compared, the shared fraction of clonotypes was around 5% for naive CD4, about 4% for naive CD8, 2.3% for memory CD4, and around 0.4% for memory CD8. Based on pairwise subsampling, the degree of clonotype sharing among donors was expected to be affected by sequencing depth.

Using the deep immunoSEQ assay, multiplex PCR amplified TCR CDR3 regions from genomic DNA. For each cell subset, the extracted genomic DNA was distributed evenly across all wells of several immunoSEQ 96-well plates, and each plate served as one replicate. For sorted subsets, each replicate PCR was loaded with approximately 200 ng genomic DNA, equivalent to about 30,000 T cell genomes. Purified libraries were quantified with a Qubit 3.0 fluorometer, sized on a Bioanalyzer 2100, and re-quantified with the KAPA Library Quantification kit. A separate single-read 150-cycle Illumina NextSeq 550 flow cell was used to sequence each immunoSEQ 96-well plate. The original methods were these. Because the immunoSEQ output included only junctional sequences and no quality scores, the filtering could not be the same as the filtering used for full-length reads. Sequences were annotated with PyIR, a Python wrapper for IgBLAST v1.9, and V/J genes and CDR3 were assigned using IMGT germline references. Any read was removed if the V/J assignment was weak (E-value above 1e-6), the CDR3 was missing, or the read contained stop codons, out-of-frame junctions, or ambiguous translated residues. V3J clonotypes were defined as sequences sharing an identical inferred V gene, J gene, and CDR3 amino acid sequence. Percentage overlap between repertoires was calculated by dividing the number of shared unique clonotypes by the size of the smaller repertoire. RTK rarefaction, the Chao1 estimator, and Recon v2.1 estimates of unobserved clonotypes were used to assess repertoire richness. Generation probabilities for all TCRbeta clonotypes obtained by the gDNA method from a handful of donors were computed using OLGA. In TCRdb, the immuneACCESS table is reduced to in-frame sequences with V and J assigned. These tables do not hold every clone; where another copy was compared, an unresolved V gene accounts for under half, and the others remain unexplained. The V and J calls and clone size were taken over from that table, and D and trimming were inferred from the DNA. Counted in this sample were about 750,000 clones; more than 85% of them appeared once. The ten top clones hold around 24% of the sample.

To note about this clone: Its binding antigen is unknown. The input lacks base qualities; no much larger clone sits a single base away.

CDR1 SEHNR and CDR2 FQNEAQ are derived from the germline V gene (reference sequence). Inclusive of the bounding cysteine and phenylalanine, the CDR3 is 12 residues long. Left in the record is the CDR3 DNA by itself, 36 bases read in frame from the first base. V sheds 1 base and J sheds 7 bases, leaving 6 bases between their ends. Input material: naive CD8+ T cells sorted from blood. This sample's cell subset or site label indicates: CD45RA+CCR7+. This TCR was recovered from a man aged 25-40 years in good health. The rearrangement combines TRBV7-9 with TRBJ2-3, with the D gene too uncertain to name. The CDR3 protein: CASSLESNTQYF. The nucleotides read TGTGCCAGCAGCTTAGAGTCTAATACGCAGTATTTT.